Below are 4 T cell receptor beta chains sequenced from a single sample in a study of cytomegalovirus exposure and HLA in healthy donors. PCR employed 60 Vbeta and 13 Jbeta primers. Sequencing was performed with immunoSEQ multiplex PCR; in TCRdb, only in-frame clones are kept and a portion is missing. Here the sample spans about 200,000 clones, 75% to 85% being singletons. Sequenced: PBMCs. These receptors were obtained from a girl between 5 and 17 years old in good health and CMV-seropositive.

The chain's CDR3 is CAISESSGDQPQHF. The CDR3 DNA is TGTGCCATCAGTGAGTCGTCCGGGGATCAGCCCCAGCATTTT. The V gene is TRBV10-3, the J gene TRBJ1-5; D ambiguous. Germline CDR1 is ENHRY and CDR2 is SYGVKD. V was shortened by 0 bases and J by 5 bases, with 8 bases between the two germline ends. The CDR3 runs 14 residues.

This sequence joins TRBV10-1 and TRBJ2-3, with TRBD2 matching 8 bases. CDR3 length: 16 residues. The germline gives CDR1 WNHNN, CDR2 SYGVQD (reference sequence). V gave up 3 bases and J gave up 1 base; unmatched junction bases: 6. Here the CDR3 reads CASSEGGAGGTDTQYF. In DNA form, the CDR3 reads TGCGCCAGCAGTGAAGGAGGAGCGGGGGGCACAGATACGCAGTATTTT.

This chain uses TRBV5-6 with TRBJ2-5; TRBD1 aligns across 11 bases. Germline V lookup: CDR1 SGHDT, CDR2 YYEEEE. This CDR3 has 16 amino acids. V lost 0 bases to trimming and J lost 4 bases; unmatched junction nucleotides: 5. The CDR3 here is CASSLVGGQGAETQYF. The CDR3 nucleotides read TGTGCCAGCAGCTTGGTTGGCGGACAGGGGGCAGAGACCCAGTACTTC. Full variable domain (remainder filled in from reference TRBV5-6 and TRBJ2-5): DAGVTQSPTHLIKTRGQQVTLRCSPKSGHDTVSWYQQALGQGPQFIFQYYEEEERQRGNFPDRFSGHQFPNYSSELNVNALLLGDSALYLCASSLVGGQGAETQYFGPGTRLLVL.

This clone was seen a few times. The chain is built from TRBV4-3 and TRBJ1-6; D is undetermined. The germline gives CDR1 LGHNA, CDR2 YSLEER. CDR3 length: 14 residues. V was clipped by 1 base and J by 5 bases, with 6 bases between them. The CDR3 DNA sequence: TGCGCCAGCAGCCAAGCCTTAGATAATTCACCCCTCCACTTT. Its translation: CASSQALDNSPLHF.